Below are 27 T cell receptor beta chains sequenced from a single sample in a study of blood T cell repertoires in COVID-19 (dated by TCRdb to 2018 to 2020). Library creation used the immunoSEQ multiplex PCR assay. TCRdb carries this immuneACCESS record with in-frame sequences only. Its versions omit some clonotypes, under half of them owing to an unresolved V gene in the studies checked, with the rest unexplained. Within this sample are a few hundred thousand clones, with approximately 86% of them counted one time only. Roughly 3.8% of the sample rests with the top ten. The sequencing sample was made of PBMCs or T cells enriched from blood (not recorded which). These receptors all come from a woman between 40 and 50 years old with acute COVID-19.

Concerning this clone: Germline and junction disagree at one end, which may indicate a read error. The chain has TRBV28 and TRBJ2-1, with D uncertain. The CDR3 is 14 amino acids. CDR1 and CDR2 from the germline V gene are MDHEN and SYDVKM. CDR3 amino acids: CASNLTSSYNEQFF. The CDR3 nucleotides read TGTGCCAGCAATTTAACGAGCTCCTACAATGAGCAGTTCTTC.

The chain is built from TRBV27 and TRBJ2-7; 7 nucleotides line up with TRBD2. Trimming took 6 bases from V and 3 from J; bases not matched to a gene: 17. The CDR3 consists of 17 residues. The germline V gene encodes CDR1 MNHEY and CDR2 SMNVEV (reference sequence). The chain's CDR3 is CASSVPTVAGVFYEQYF. As DNA, the CDR3 is TGTGCCAGCAGCGTCCCGACCGTGGCGGGAGTCTTCTACGAGCAGTACTTC.

With respect to this clone: Other DNA sequences within the sample encode an identical CDR3. This chain uses TRBV5-4 with TRBJ2-7; 11 bases fit TRBD2. This CDR3 is built from 15 residues. CDR1 and CDR2 (germline): SGHNT, YYREEE (reference sequence). V trimming: 2 bases; J trimming: 2 bases; junction bases outside the gene matches: 3. CDR3 loop: CASSFGTSGTYEQYF. CDR3 DNA: TGTGCCAGCAGCTTTGGGACTAGCGGAACCTACGAGCAGTACTTC.

The chain combines TRBV5-1 with TRBJ2-1; 10 nucleotides align to TRBD2. The CDR3 has 17 residues. The V gene's germline CDR1 is SGHRS and CDR2 YFSETQ. V gave up 0 bases and J gave up 8 bases; unmatched junction bases: 11. DNA of the CDR3: TGCGCCAGCAGCTTGGGGGCTAGCGGGAGTGGGTTGCATGAGCAGTTCTTC. As protein: CASSLGASGSGLHEQFF.

The chain joins TRBV12-3 or TRBV12-4 to TRBJ2-1; D might be TRBD1 (6 bases). The ends were cut back, 1 base at V and 9 bases at J, with 7 bases in the middle. The CDR3 is 12 residues long. CDR3: CASSLGGPEQFF. The CDR3 DNA follows: TGTGCCAGCAGTTTAGGGGGGCCTGAGCAGTTCTTC.

This chain links TRBV13 with TRBJ1-1; perhaps TRBD1 as D (6 bases). The CDR3 has 15 residues. The germline CDR1 and CDR2 sequences are PRHDT and FYEKMQ (reference sequence). The V end was cut by 8 bases, the J end by 0 bases, with 16 bases between. Here the CDR3 reads CASWGGHYLNTEAFF. The CDR3 DNA reads TGTGCCAGCTGGGGGGGCCACTATTTGAACACTGAAGCTTTCTTT.

The V and J genes are TRBV7-2 and TRBJ2-1; TRBD2 is a possible D gene (6 bases). The CDR3 consists of 16 residues. Trimming took 3 bases from V and 2 from J, leaving 14 bases between them. In germline, CDR1 is SGHTA, CDR2 FQGNSA. CDR3 amino acids: CASSFTGTPAYNEQFF. In DNA, the CDR3 is TGTGCCAGCAGCTTTACCGGGACTCCGGCCTACAATGAGCAGTTCTTC.

V and J are TRBV7-9 and TRBJ2-1; TRBD1 is a possible D gene (5 bases). CDR3 length equals 12 residues. Germline CDR1 is SEHNR and CDR2 is FQNEAQ (reference sequence). Trimming removed 5 bases from V and 6 bases from J, with 8 bases in between. The CDR3 here is CASSRTSNEQFF. The CDR3 DNA reads TGTGCCAGCAGCCGGACAAGCAATGAGCAGTTCTTC.

The table lists this clone with a few counts. The V gene is TRBV11-2, the J gene TRBJ2-1; maybe TRBD2 (5 bases). Germline CDR1 reads SGHAT; CDR2 reads FQNNGV. The length of the CDR3 is 17 residues. Trimming shortened V by 5 bases and J by 1 base, and 18 bases separated the two germline ends. The CDR3 is CASSLQLVGGSYNEQFF. The CDR3 bases are TGTGCCAGCAGCCTCCAACTAGTCGGAGGATCCTACAATGAGCAGTTCTTC.

The V call is TRBV5-1, the J call TRBJ1-6, with 10 bases that match TRBD1. The ends lost 3 bases at V and 9 bases at J; junction bases unmatched: 6. From germline, CDR1 is SGHRS and CDR2 YFSETQ. This CDR3 has 15 residues. CDR3 DNA: TGCGCCAGCAGCTCGACCGGGACAGGGGTTTCACCCCTCCACTTT. Its translation is CASSSTGTGVSPLHF.

The chain links TRBV5-5 to TRBJ2-7; D possibly corresponds to TRBD1 (6 bases). Germline V CDR1 and CDR2: SGHKS, YYEKEE (reference sequence). The CDR3 length is 13 residues. V lost 7 bases and J 1 base, leaving 12 bases between the germline ends. The CDR3: CASGAGVSYEQYF. CDR3 coding DNA: TGTGCCAGCGGGGCAGGGGTATCCTACGAGCAGTACTTC.

The chain employs TRBV7-9 and TRBJ1-2, with a tentative D call TRBD1 (5 bases). Trimming removed 5 bases at V and 5 bases at J, with 9 bases between. This CDR3 contains 12 residues. Germline CDR1 and CDR2: SEHNR and FQNEAQ (reference sequence). The chain's CDR3 is CASSPQGYGYTF. CDR3 DNA sequence: TGTGCCAGCAGCCCGCAGGGTTATGGCTACACCTTC.

The genes are TRBV10-1 and TRBJ2-7; 7 positions match TRBD2. Germline CDR1 reads WNHNN; CDR2 reads SYGVQD (reference sequence). Trimming took 3 bases from V and 0 from J; bases not matched to a gene: 2. The CDR3 loop spans 14 amino acids. CDR3 amino acids: CASSDQRDSYEQYF. As DNA, the CDR3 is TGCGCCAGCAGTGACCAGCGGGACTCCTACGAGCAGTACTTC.

The chain uses TRBV24-1 and TRBJ2-3, with 7 nucleotides matching TRBD1. Germline-derived CDR1 and CDR2 are KGHDR and SFDVKD. This CDR3 region has 16 residues. V was clipped by 4 bases and J by 0 bases; unmatched bases: 6. Here the CDR3 reads CATSDPGGISTDTQYF. For the CDR3, the DNA is TGTGCCACCAGTGACCCAGGGGGAATTAGCACAGATACGCAGTATTTT.

This clone was recorded once. V is TRBV4-2 and J is TRBJ1-5; TRBD1 is a possible D gene (6 bases). Trimming stripped 0 bases from V and 4 bases from J, with 10 bases between. Germline-derived CDR1 and CDR2 are LGHNA and YNFKEQ. The CDR3 sequence is 15 residues long. CDR3 amino acids: CASSQEQGLNQPQHF. The CDR3 DNA follows: TGTGCCAGCAGCCAAGAACAGGGTCTAAATCAGCCCCAGCATTTT.

Notes on this clone: One end of the junction varies from germline; a read error may be responsible. This chain uses TRBV7-2 with TRBJ2-1, with 11 nucleotides matching TRBD2. CDR1 and CDR2 from the germline V gene are SGHTA and FQGNSA. The CDR3 has 15 residues. CDR3 residues: CASRLAGGSYNEQFF. The CDR3 DNA sequence: TGTGCCAGCAGATTAGCGGGAGGGTCCTACAATGAGCAGTTCTTC.

V is TRBV28 and J is TRBJ1-6; the D is unclear. The CDR3 has 15 residues. CDR1 is MDHEN, CDR2 SYDVKM, per germline. V was shortened by 2 bases and J by 0 bases, with 5 bases between the two germline ends. The CDR3 DNA is TGTGCCAGCAGTTTAGAGAGCTCCTATAATTCACCCCTCCACTTT. It specifies CASSLESSYNSPLHF.

The chain combines TRBV10-3 with TRBJ2-2; D gene ambiguous. This CDR3 spans 12 amino acids. Germline CDR1 and CDR2: ENHRY and SYGVKD. The ends were cut back, 5 bases at V and 5 bases at J, with 6 bases in the middle. This chain's CDR3 is CAISPGTGELFF. CDR3 nucleotides: TGTGCCATCAGTCCGGGTACCGGGGAGCTGTTTTTT.

The chain couples TRBV13 to TRBJ1-2; D gene unclear. Deletions cut 5 bases from V and 8 bases from J, with 9 bases between. CDR1 is PRHDT and CDR2 is FYEKMQ in the germline V gene (reference sequence). The CDR3 is made up of 11 amino acids. In nucleotides, the CDR3 is TGTGCCAGCAGCCATGAGAACGGCTACACCTTC. Translated: CASSHENGYTF.

The J gene is TRBJ1-1, the V gene TRBV6-1; a weak D match, TRBD1 (5 bases). The CDR3 has 13 amino acids. With 6 bases removed from V and 4 bases from J, the gap between germline ends came to 12 bases. CDR1 is MNHNS, CDR2 SASEGT, per germline. CDR3 region: CASSPQGTTEAFF. As DNA, the CDR3 is TGTGCCAGCAGCCCCCAGGGTACCACTGAAGCTTTCTTT.

V usage is TRBV7-9 and J usage is TRBJ2-6, with D perhaps matching TRBD2 (6 bases). Germline CDR1 SEHNR, CDR2 FQNEAQ (reference sequence). Trimming left V 8 bases short and J 3 bases short, with 17 bases between. The CDR3 is made up of 16 amino acids. The CDR3 is CASWELAKGGANVLTF. Written as DNA, the CDR3 is TGTGCCAGCTGGGAACTAGCAAAGGGTGGGGCCAACGTCCTGACTTTC.

The chain combines TRBV2 with TRBJ1-2; 9 bases fit TRBD1. Per germline, CDR1 SNHLY and CDR2 FYNNEI. The CDR3 runs to 14 residues. Losses at the gene ends were 5 bases for V and 7 bases for J; bases not matched to a gene: 8. The CDR3 is CASSPGQGVGGYTF. The CDR3 nucleotides read TGTGCCAGCAGTCCGGGACAGGGTGTAGGTGGCTACACCTTC.

The J gene is TRBJ2-1, the V gene TRBV24-1; 9 bases line up with TRBD1. The germline CDR1 and CDR2 sequences are KGHDR and SFDVKD. With V trimmed by 6 bases and J by 6 bases, 8 bases remained unmatched. The CDR3 sequence is 15 residues long. DNA of the CDR3: TGTGCCACCAGTCCCCAGGGACAGGGCCCCAATGAGCAGTTCTTC. Its protein is CATSPQGQGPNEQFF.

The V and J genes are TRBV19 and TRBJ1-4, with 11 bases lining up with TRBD1. Losses at the gene ends were 6 bases for V and 2 bases for J; bases not matched to a gene: 5. The CDR3 sequence is 16 residues long. Germline CDR1 and CDR2: LNHDA and SQIVND (reference sequence). CDR3 bases: TGTGCCAGTAGCAACGGACAGGGGGCCACTAATGAAAAACTGTTTTTT. This translates into CASSNGQGATNEKLFF.

This rearrangement joins TRBV7-8 to TRBJ2-7, with TRBD2 identical over 10 bases. In germline, CDR1 is SGHVS, CDR2 FQNEAQ. The CDR3 contains 16 residues. The V gene end was trimmed by 1 base and the J gene end by 0 bases; junction bases not matched to a gene: 3. This chain's CDR3 is CASSLGLAGVSYEQYF. Written as DNA, the CDR3 is TGTGCCAGCAGCTTAGGGCTAGCGGGAGTCTCCTACGAGCAGTACTTC. Complete variable domain (other parts from reference TRBV7-8 and TRBJ2-7): GAGVSQSPRYKVAKRGQDVALRCDPISGHVSLFWYQQALGQGPEFLTYFQNEAQLDKSGLPSDRFFAERPEGSVSTLKIQRTQQEDSAVYLCASSLGLAGVSYEQYFGPGTRLTVT.

The CDR3 is CASWVRDTEAFF. The CDR3 bases are TGTGCCAGCTGGGTGAGGGACACTGAAGCTTTCTTT. The chain employs TRBV28 and TRBJ1-1, with D unclear. The CDR3 extends over 12 amino acids. V was cut by 8 bases and J by 3 bases, with 10 bases left in between. Germline CDR1 is MDHEN and CDR2 is SYDVKM.

The chain is built from TRBV24-1 and TRBJ1-2; a weak D match, TRBD1 (5 bases). CDR1 is KGHDR and CDR2 is SFDVKD in the germline V gene. The length of the CDR3 is 15 residues. The V gene lost 7 bases and the J gene lost 0 bases, with 14 bases spanning the gap. CDR3 DNA sequence: TGTGCCACCAGCAGGTCGGGGACTGCTAACTATGGCTACACCTTC. Its translation is CATSRSGTANYGYTF.